This section outlines one T cell receptor (beta chain) sequence together with its context. Germline values: CDR1 SQVTM, CDR2 ANQGSEA. This CDR3 has 14 residues. The germline V and J ends were trimmed by 7 bases and 4 bases, with 18 bases remaining between them. Clones were sequenced by immunoSEQ multiplex PCR, and TCRdb holds only the in-frame ones, with some missing. The sample shows 30,000 or so clones, 82% of them seen only once. The data were obtained in a study of OX40 agonist ivuxolimab in advanced cancers. Sequenced here: CD4+ or CD8+ T cells sorted from blood, sampled in a trial of the OX40 agonist ivuxolimab. The source is an adult with an advanced solid tumor such as melanoma, head and neck, liver or kidney cancer. V is TRBV29-1 and J is TRBJ2-3; D is ambiguous. CDR3 protein: CSADGATTADTQYF. CDR3 DNA sequence: TGCAGCGCCGATGGCGCTACGACGGCAGATACGCAGTATTTT.